The 31 T cell receptor beta chains listed next were all sequenced from one sample in a study of cytomegalovirus exposure and HLA in healthy donors (dated by TCRdb to the late 2010s). The library was obtained by the immunoSEQ multiplex PCR assay. A mixture of 60 forward primers for TCR Vbeta segments and 13 reverse primers for TCR Jbeta segments was used in the multiplex PCR. Imported from immuneACCESS, the table was reduced by TCRdb to in-frame sequences with V and J called. These copies leave out some clones; in studies compared against another copy, an unresolved V gene accounts for under half, and the cause of the remainder is not known. This sample gives 150,000 to 200,000 clones in total; roughly 73% of them show up just once. In total, the top ten clones hold 1.8% of the sample. The sample was PBMCs. The receptor source for this set is a woman aged 25 to 39 in good health and CMV-seronegative.

This clone was observed a handful of times. The CDR3 protein is CASSAQANTGELFF. CDR3 nucleotides: TGTGCCAGCAGCGCCCAGGCGAACACCGGGGAGCTGTTTTTT. This rearrangement joins TRBV9 to TRBJ2-2; unclear D gene. CDR1 is SGDLS, CDR2 YYNGEE, per germline. V was pared by 3 bases and J by 0 bases, with 6 bases between. This CDR3 contains 14 residues.

The chain recombines TRBV29-1 with TRBJ2-1; the match to TRBD2 covers 8 bases. The CDR3 runs 14 residues. Per germline, CDR1 SQVTM and CDR2 ANQGSEA. With V trimmed by 5 bases and J by 0 bases, 3 bases remained unmatched. In DNA, the CDR3 is TGCAGCGTTAGGGGACTAGACTCCTACAATGAGCAGTTCTTC. This gives the protein CSVRGLDSYNEQFF.

A single count supports this clone. The chain couples TRBV7-8 to TRBJ2-2; 10 positions agree with TRBD2. The CDR3 loop spans 16 amino acids. V was pared by 4 bases and J by 4 bases, with 6 bases of the junction left unmatched. Per the germline V gene, CDR1 is SGHVS and CDR2 is FQNEAQ. For the CDR3, the DNA is TGTGCCAGCAGCTCTCGACTAGCGGGTTTCACCGGGGAGCTGTTTTTT. It specifies CASSSRLAGFTGELFF.

This chain connects TRBV4-3 to TRBJ2-1; unclear D gene. Trimming left V 0 bases short and J 4 bases short, with 13 bases between. The CDR3 spans 16 residues. Germline V gene sequence: CDR1 LGHNA, CDR2 YSLEER. The CDR3 here is CASSQETSSLYNEQFF. The CDR3 DNA follows: TGCGCCAGCAGCCAAGAGACGAGTAGCTTGTACAATGAGCAGTTCTTC.

The genes are TRBV15 and TRBJ2-5; 8 bases are a match to TRBD1. This CDR3 is built from 12 residues. Germline loops: CDR1 LNHNV, CDR2 YYDKDF (reference sequence). V shed 8 bases and J 5 bases; nucleotides not matched to a gene: 4. Here the CDR3 DNA reads TGTGCCACCCAGGGGGCGGGTGAGACCCAGTACTTC. This sequence encodes CATQGAGETQYF.

V and J are TRBV10-3 and TRBJ1-4, with 7 bases aligning to TRBD1. Germline CDR1 reads ENHRY; CDR2 reads SYGVKD. This CDR3 contains 15 residues. The V and J ends lost 3 bases and 3 bases, in that order; junction bases with no gene match: 4. CDR3 in DNA: TGTGCCATCAGTGAATCTCAGGGGGCTAATGAAAAACTGTTTTTT. It specifies CAISESQGANEKLFF.

The chain uses TRBV7-2 and TRBJ2-1; D is ambiguous. The CDR3 consists of 13 residues. Germline CDR1 reads SGHTA; CDR2 reads FQGNSA. The V end was cut by 3 bases, the J end by 8 bases, with 11 bases between. CDR3 bases: TGTGCCAGCAGCTTCTATCGACGGGATGAGCAGTTCTTC. This encodes CASSFYRRDEQFF.

With regard to this clone: One end of the junction is discordant with germline, which a read error may explain. The same CDR3 is also encoded by other DNA sequences in this sample. The rearrangement links TRBV2 to TRBJ1-2; D uncertain. This CDR3 comprises 16 residues. CDR1 is SNHLY, CDR2 FYNNEI, per germline. The CDR3 DNA sequence: TGTGCCAGCATCCCCTGGAGGGATTTGACTAACTACGGCTACACCTTC. Translated: CASIPWRDLTNYGYTF.

V and J are TRBV30 and TRBJ1-1, with 7 positions matching TRBD1. Germline assignment: CDR1 GTSNPN and CDR2 SVGIG (reference sequence). J gave up 2 bases and V 0 bases, and 12 bases lay outside the gene matches. The CDR3 has 17 residues. CDR3 DNA: TGTGCCTGGAGTGTACGGGGATTCCGGGACAGTAACACTGAAGCTTTCTTT. Translated: CAWSVRGFRDSNTEAFF.

The chain combines TRBV7-2 with TRBJ2-5; D might be TRBD1 (6 bases). The J call is in doubt because the DNA end fits TRBJ2-7 better. The CDR3 sequence is 12 residues long. Germline V gene sequence: CDR1 SGHTA, CDR2 FQGNSA. The CDR3 region has the DNA TGTGCCAGCAGCCAGGGGCTTTACGAGCAGTACTTC. Residues: CASSQGLYEQYF.

The chain is built from TRBV18 and TRBJ1-2; 7 bases line up with TRBD1. The CDR3 is 14 amino acids. V was clipped by 3 bases and J by 7 bases; unmatched bases: 8. CDR1 is KGHSH and CDR2 is LQKENI in the germline V gene. CDR3 residues: CASSPPTGVVGYTF. The CDR3 DNA reads TGTGCCAGCTCACCCCCAACAGGGGTTGTTGGCTACACCTTC.

This chain uses TRBV6-1 with TRBJ2-5, with TRBD2 as a possible D gene (5 bases). Gene TRBJ2-7 matches the end of the DNA better, so the J call may be wrong. The germline V gene has CDR1 MNHNS and CDR2 SASEGT. There are 15 residues in the CDR3. The CDR3 DNA is TGTGCCAGCAGTGAACGGGGAGTAGCTTCCTACGAGCAGTACTTC. It translates to CASSERGVASYEQYF.

The rearrangement links TRBV6-6 to TRBJ2-5, with D unresolved. With 6 bases removed from V and 9 bases from J, the gap between germline ends came to 11 bases. CDR3 length: 11 residues. Per the germline V gene, CDR1 is MNHNY and CDR2 is SVGAGI (reference sequence). The CDR3 region has the DNA TGTGCCAGCAGCGTCGCGTCGGCCCAGTACTTC. Amino acids: CASSVASAQYF.

V and J are TRBV5-6 and TRBJ1-2, with 10 bases lining up with TRBD1. V was pared by 0 bases and J by 7 bases, with 3 bases of the junction left unmatched. The CDR3 covers 14 residues. In germline, CDR1 is SGHDT, CDR2 YYEEEE. The CDR3 loop reads CASSLVGTGVGYTF. Here the CDR3 DNA reads TGTGCCAGCAGCTTGGTTGGGACAGGGGTTGGCTACACCTTC.

The chain carries TRBV5-8 and TRBJ1-2, with no clear D. The V and J ends lost 5 bases and 13 bases respectively, with 15 bases between them. The germline gives CDR1 SGHTS, CDR2 YDEGEE. The CDR3 sequence is 11 residues long. CDR3 residues: CASRRRTSCTF. For the CDR3, the DNA is TGTGCCAGCAGAAGGAGGACGTCCTGCACCTTC.

J is TRBJ2-5 and V is TRBV25-1; D unclear. The J call is in doubt because the DNA end fits TRBJ2-7 better. Germline assignment: CDR1 MGHDK and CDR2 SYGVNS. The CDR3 spans 16 residues. CDR3 region: CASSEWSTALSYEQYF. CDR3 DNA sequence: TGTGCCAGCAGTGAATGGTCAACAGCCTTATCCTACGAGCAGTACTTC.

This chain joins TRBV7-9 and TRBJ2-7, with a tentative D call TRBD1 (6 bases). Trimming removed 5 bases at V and 2 bases at J, with 16 bases between. CDR1 SEHNR and CDR2 FQNEAQ come from the germline V gene (reference sequence). The CDR3 is 15 amino acids. The CDR3 here is CASSRRTELTYEQYF. CDR3 coding DNA: TGTGCCAGCAGCCGCAGGACAGAGCTTACCTACGAGCAGTACTTC.

V usage is TRBV4-1 and J usage is TRBJ1-4, with 7 bases matching TRBD1. Losses at the gene ends were 2 bases for V and 4 bases for J; bases not matched to a gene: 10. CDR1 is MGHRA and CDR2 is YSYEKL in the germline V gene. This CDR3 spans 17 amino acids. The CDR3 DNA is TGCGCCAGCAGCCAACAGAATAGGGGACAGCTTAATGAAAAACTGTTTTTT. This sequence encodes CASSQQNRGQLNEKLFF.

This chain connects TRBV5-4 to TRBJ2-5, with D perhaps matching TRBD2 (6 bases). The V end was cut by 4 bases, the J end by 4 bases, with 11 bases between. Germline CDR1 and CDR2: SGHNT and YYREEE (reference sequence). The CDR3 totals 13 residues. The DNA of the CDR3 is TGTGCCAGCAGCCTGGGAGGAGGAGAGACCCAGTACTTC. This gives the protein CASSLGGGETQYF.

The V call is TRBV29-1, the J call TRBJ2-2; 7 bases fit TRBD1. The V and J ends lost 7 bases and 4 bases, in that order; junction bases with no gene match: 12. The CDR3 extends over 15 amino acids. Germline loops: CDR1 SQVTM, CDR2 ANQGSEA. CDR3 coding DNA: TGCAGCGCTCCAATACCTTACAGGGGCACCGGGGAGCTGTTTTTT. Its protein is CSAPIPYRGTGELFF.

The rearrangement joins TRBV19 to TRBJ2-6; 7 bases map to TRBD1. The CDR3 loop spans 15 amino acids. CDR1 and CDR2 from the germline V gene are LNHDA and SQIVND (reference sequence). After removal of 4 bases from V and 1 base from J, the junction contained 1 base not matched to a gene. The CDR3 sequence is CASSRTGSGANVLTF. For the CDR3, the DNA is TGTGCCAGTAGTAGGACAGGTTCTGGGGCCAACGTCCTGACTTTC.

The chain is built from TRBV29-1 and TRBJ1-1; D not certain. The germline V gene has CDR1 SQVTM and CDR2 ANQGSEA. V was cut by 4 bases and J by 5 bases, with 8 bases left in between. CDR3 length: 11 amino acids. CDR3 sequence (DNA): TGCAGCGTTGTCCTTCTAACTGAAGCTTTCTTT. It codes for CSVVLLTEAFF.

Remarks on this clone: Within the sample, other DNA sequences also encode this same CDR3. V is TRBV9 and J is TRBJ2-7, with 7 positions matching TRBD2. The germline CDR1 and CDR2 sequences are SGDLS and YYNGEE. The CDR3 totals 15 residues. With V trimmed by 2 bases and J by 0 bases, 5 bases remained unmatched. In nucleotides, the CDR3 is TGTGCCAGCAGCGTTTCTAGCGGTTACTCCTACGAGCAGTACTTC. Translating gives CASSVSSGYSYEQYF.

In regard to this clone: One junction end does not reproduce the germline sequence, and a read error may be involved. The V and J genes are TRBV4-1 and TRBJ2-5; 8 bases match TRBD2. Germline CDR1 MGHRA, CDR2 YSYEKL. This CDR3 has 13 residues. The CDR3 region is CASSQPGGEIQYF. CDR3 DNA: TGCGCCAGCAGCCAACCGGGGGGGGAGATCCAGTACTTC.

The chain uses TRBV4-2 and TRBJ2-7; 8 positions match TRBD2. The trim removed 4 bases at V and 4 bases at J, leaving 3 bases unmatched. Germline V CDR1 and CDR2: LGHNA, YNFKEQ. The CDR3 extends over 13 amino acids. The CDR3 spells CASSRGGTYEQYF. The CDR3 bases are TGTGCCAGCAGCCGCGGGGGGACTTACGAGCAGTACTTC.

The chain is built from TRBV5-8 and TRBJ2-7, with 15 positions matching TRBD2. The CDR3 length is 20 residues. J lost 0 bases, V lost 5 bases, and 15 bases had no gene match. Germline V gene lookup returns CDR1 SGHTS and CDR2 YDEGEE. DNA of the CDR3: TGTGCCAGCAGGTCCCGCTTAGGGACTAGCGGGGGGCCCAGCTCCTACGAGCAGTACTTC. Its protein is CASRSRLGTSGGPSSYEQYF.

The chain has TRBV27 and TRBJ2-5; 7 nucleotides agree with TRBD1. J lost 2 bases, V lost 6 bases, and 3 bases had no gene match. Germline CDR1 and CDR2: MNHEY and SMNVEV (reference sequence). CDR3 length: 13 amino acids. The CDR3 is CASSGDRQETQYF. Here the CDR3 DNA reads TGTGCCAGCAGCGGGGACAGACAAGAGACCCAGTACTTC.

This chain uses TRBV29-1 with TRBJ2-2; D possibly corresponds to TRBD1 (6 bases). Between the trimmed V and J ends, which lost 3 bases and 1 base, there was a span of 12 bases. The CDR3 extends over 15 amino acids. CDR1 SQVTM and CDR2 ANQGSEA come from the germline V gene. The CDR3 sequence is CSVDLGTMNTGELFF. The CDR3 coding sequence is TGCAGCGTTGACCTAGGGACAATGAACACCGGGGAGCTGTTTTTT.

This chain uses TRBV2 with TRBJ1-5; 7 bases map to TRBD1. Germline lookup yields CDR1 SNHLY and CDR2 FYNNEI. The V gene end was trimmed by 6 bases and the J gene end by 1 base; junction bases not matched to a gene: 12. This CDR3 has 17 residues. DNA of the CDR3: TGTGCCAGCAGACCCTCGGGACAGCTTTCAAGCAATCAGCCCCAGCATTTT. Translating it yields CASRPSGQLSSNQPQHF.

The chain recombines TRBV7-6 with TRBJ2-7; no firm D call. Trimming left V 5 bases short and J 5 bases short, with 10 bases between. Germline loops: CDR1 SGHVS, CDR2 FNYEAQ. The CDR3 contains 12 residues. The CDR3 region is CASSRGVDEQYF. CDR3 DNA sequence: TGTGCCAGCAGCCGCGGCGTAGACGAGCAGTACTTC.

The rearrangement joins TRBV7-2 to TRBJ2-1; D call uncertain. V shed 1 base and J shed 4 bases, with 11 bases lying between them. This CDR3 is 15 amino acids long. Germline assignment: CDR1 SGHTA and CDR2 FQGNSA. The CDR3 DNA sequence: TGTGCCAGCAGCTTAGACTCATCCCGTTACAATGAGCAGTTCTTC. Translation: CASSLDSSRYNEQFF. The complete variable domain, with remaining parts taken from reference TRBV7-2 and TRBJ2-1, reads GAGVSQSPSNKVTEKGKDVELRCDPISGHTALYWYRQSLGQGLEFLIYFQGNSAPDKSGLPSDRFSAERTGGSVSTLTIQRTQQEDSAVYLCASSLDSSRYNEQFFGPGTRLTVL.